Following are 15 T cell receptor beta chains from one sample sequenced in a study of patients and donors after allogeneic stem cell transplantation. MiXCR, applied by TCRdb to the RT-PCR reads, yields one record per CDR3 protein. The sample lists about 960,000 distinct CDR3 sequences, approximately 18% occurring once. Input material: blood, either unsorted or a sorted T cell fraction (not recorded which). Every receptor here comes from a human donor who was either an allogeneic HSCT recipient or a stem cell or donor lymphocyte infusion donor (not recorded which). It is not recorded whose cells these are; they may come from a transplant donor.

This clonotype showed up just a few times. The chain recombines TRBV3-1 with TRBJ2-1, with 10 bases lining up with TRBD2. V was clipped by 2 bases and J by 8 bases; unmatched bases: 12. Germline assignment: CDR1 LGHDT and CDR2 YNNKEL (reference sequence). The CDR3 spans 17 residues. The CDR3: CASSQSRLAGARDEQFF. The CDR3 DNA reads TGTGCCAGCAGCCAAAGCCGGCTAGCGGGGGCTAGGGATGAGCAGTTCTTC.

This sequence joins TRBV27 and TRBJ2-3; D possibly corresponds to TRBD2 (6 bases). The germline V gene has CDR1 MNHEY and CDR2 SMNVEV (reference sequence). The CDR3 totals 14 residues. V lost 3 bases and J lost 2, with 9 bases in between. The CDR3: CASSFRGFTDTQYF. Written as DNA, the CDR3 is TGTGCCAGCAGTTTTCGGGGGTTCACAGATACGCAGTATTTT.

This clonotype was observed a handful of times. CDR3 sequence (DNA): TGTGCCAGCAGTTTAGTCAGGGAGCCCCCGGAGACCCAGTACTTC. The encoded protein is CASSLVREPPETQYF. This sequence joins TRBV28 and TRBJ2-5, with D perhaps TRBD1 or TRBD2 (5 bases each). Germline V lookup: CDR1 MDHEN, CDR2 SYDVKM. CDR3 length: 15 residues. The ends were cut back, 2 bases at V and 5 bases at J, with 15 bases in the middle.

This clonotype was found once. The chain uses TRBV12-3 or TRBV12-4 and TRBJ1-5, with no clear D. CDR3 length: 17 residues. V lost 3 bases and J 0 bases, leaving 15 bases between the germline ends. Here the CDR3 DNA reads TGTGCCAGCAGTTTCGGAACAAGATCATATAGCAATCAGCCCCAGCATTTT. Its translation: CASSFGTRSYSNQPQHF.

This clonotype was recorded a few times. The CDR3 spells CASSQRRSTGELFF. Written as DNA, the CDR3 is TGTGCCAGCAGCCAACGCCGGAGCACCGGGGAGCTGTTTTTT. The V gene is TRBV3-1, the J gene TRBJ2-2; D is uncertain. Per the germline V gene, CDR1 is LGHDT and CDR2 is YNNKEL (reference sequence). This CDR3 contains 14 residues. V was clipped by 2 bases and J by 4 bases, with 8 bases between them.

This clonotype was found a few times. The chain is built from TRBV5-1 and TRBJ2-3; 9 nucleotides line up with TRBD2. Germline V gene data show CDR1 as SGHRS and CDR2 as YFSETQ. V lost 1 base, J lost 4 bases, and 4 bases stayed unmatched. This CDR3 comprises 15 residues. As DNA, the CDR3 is TGCGCCAGCAGCTTGAGCGGGAGGTCGGCAGATACGCAGTATTTT. Its protein product is CASSLSGRSADTQYF.

V gene TRBV14 combines with J gene TRBJ1-1; no clear D gene. Germline loops: CDR1 SGHDN, CDR2 FVKESK. The CDR3 consists of 15 residues. The ends were cut back, 2 bases at V and 1 base at J, with 11 bases in the middle. In nucleotides, the CDR3 is TGTGCCAGCAGCCAACTTTCAGTGGCGAACACTGAAGCTTTCTTT. This codes for CASSQLSVANTEAFF.

This clonotype was observed a handful of times. This chain links TRBV2 with TRBJ2-6; D is possibly TRBD1 (5 bases). In germline, CDR1 is SNHLY, CDR2 FYNNEI. The CDR3 consists of 14 residues. V lost 10 bases to trimming and J lost 2 bases, with 12 bases between them. The CDR3 DNA follows: TGTGCCACCCGAGCCAGGGCTGGGGCCAACGTCCTGACTTTC. This codes for CATRARAGANVLTF.

The V call is TRBV15, the J call TRBJ1-2, with TRBD1 identical over 7 bases. V dropped 0 bases and J dropped 4; count of bases not matched to a gene: 11. Germline V lookup: CDR1 LNHNV, CDR2 YYDKDF (reference sequence). This CDR3 contains 17 residues. CDR3 nucleotides: TGTGCCACCAGCAGAGACCGGGGGCGGGCAGGGGGCTATGGCTACACCTTC. Translating it yields CATSRDRGRAGGYGYTF.

This clonotype was picked up many times. This chain joins TRBV29-1 and TRBJ2-2; 8 nucleotides agree with TRBD1. CDR1 is SQVTM and CDR2 is ANQGSEA in the germline V gene. This CDR3 region has 12 residues. The chain's CDR3 is CTGQGNTGELFF. In nucleotides, the CDR3 is TGCACAGGACAGGGGAACACCGGGGAGCTGTTTTTT.

Only a few counts were recorded for this clonotype. The chain carries TRBV20-1 and TRBJ1-6; TRBD1 might be the D (5 bases). Per the germline V gene, CDR1 is DFQATT and CDR2 is SNEGSKA (reference sequence). The V end was cut by 3 bases, the J end by 13 bases, with 13 bases between. This CDR3 has 12 residues. Here the CDR3 DNA reads TGCAGTGCTAGGGACACCCCGAAGCCCCTCCACTTT. It translates to CSARDTPKPLHF.

This sequence joins TRBV19 and TRBJ2-7; 8 bases agree with TRBD1. CDR1 is LNHDA and CDR2 is SQIVND in the germline V gene (reference sequence). The CDR3 is 15 amino acids. The junction had 8 bases not matched to a gene; V was cut back by 5 bases and J by 2 bases. CDR3 amino acids: CASSSRTGSPYEQYF. CDR3 nucleotide sequence: TGTGCCAGTAGTTCCCGGACAGGGTCCCCCTACGAGCAGTACTTC.

This clonotype was seen a handful of times. The genes are TRBV6-1 and TRBJ1-1; 8 bases map to TRBD1. Germline assignment: CDR1 MNHNS and CDR2 SASEGT. The CDR3 has 15 residues. The ends lost 8 bases at V and 2 bases at J; junction bases unmatched: 10. The CDR3 nucleotides read TGTGCCAGCCGAGGACAGGGACAAAGAAACACTGAAGCTTTCTTT. Encoded protein: CASRGQGQRNTEAFF.

This clonotype was detected ten times or more. The genes are TRBV5-1 and TRBJ2-1; 10 bases are a match to TRBD1. The germline V gene encodes CDR1 SGHRS and CDR2 YFSETQ. The length of the CDR3 is 15 residues. Losses at the gene ends were 2 bases for V and 7 bases for J; bases not matched to a gene: 6. The CDR3 DNA sequence: TGCGCCAGCAGCTTCCTGGACAGGGGGAGAAATGAGCAGTTCTTC. It translates to CASSFLDRGRNEQFF.

The chain is built from TRBV6-2 or TRBV6-3 and TRBJ2-3; 14 bases fit TRBD2. The length of the CDR3 is 17 residues. J lost 4 bases, V lost 4 bases, and 7 bases had no gene match. Germline V lookup: CDR1 MNHEY, CDR2 SVGEGT. The CDR3 DNA follows: TGTGCCAGCAGTTCGACGCCGACTAGCGGGGGGGCAGATACGCAGTATTTT. It translates to CASSSTPTSGGADTQYF.